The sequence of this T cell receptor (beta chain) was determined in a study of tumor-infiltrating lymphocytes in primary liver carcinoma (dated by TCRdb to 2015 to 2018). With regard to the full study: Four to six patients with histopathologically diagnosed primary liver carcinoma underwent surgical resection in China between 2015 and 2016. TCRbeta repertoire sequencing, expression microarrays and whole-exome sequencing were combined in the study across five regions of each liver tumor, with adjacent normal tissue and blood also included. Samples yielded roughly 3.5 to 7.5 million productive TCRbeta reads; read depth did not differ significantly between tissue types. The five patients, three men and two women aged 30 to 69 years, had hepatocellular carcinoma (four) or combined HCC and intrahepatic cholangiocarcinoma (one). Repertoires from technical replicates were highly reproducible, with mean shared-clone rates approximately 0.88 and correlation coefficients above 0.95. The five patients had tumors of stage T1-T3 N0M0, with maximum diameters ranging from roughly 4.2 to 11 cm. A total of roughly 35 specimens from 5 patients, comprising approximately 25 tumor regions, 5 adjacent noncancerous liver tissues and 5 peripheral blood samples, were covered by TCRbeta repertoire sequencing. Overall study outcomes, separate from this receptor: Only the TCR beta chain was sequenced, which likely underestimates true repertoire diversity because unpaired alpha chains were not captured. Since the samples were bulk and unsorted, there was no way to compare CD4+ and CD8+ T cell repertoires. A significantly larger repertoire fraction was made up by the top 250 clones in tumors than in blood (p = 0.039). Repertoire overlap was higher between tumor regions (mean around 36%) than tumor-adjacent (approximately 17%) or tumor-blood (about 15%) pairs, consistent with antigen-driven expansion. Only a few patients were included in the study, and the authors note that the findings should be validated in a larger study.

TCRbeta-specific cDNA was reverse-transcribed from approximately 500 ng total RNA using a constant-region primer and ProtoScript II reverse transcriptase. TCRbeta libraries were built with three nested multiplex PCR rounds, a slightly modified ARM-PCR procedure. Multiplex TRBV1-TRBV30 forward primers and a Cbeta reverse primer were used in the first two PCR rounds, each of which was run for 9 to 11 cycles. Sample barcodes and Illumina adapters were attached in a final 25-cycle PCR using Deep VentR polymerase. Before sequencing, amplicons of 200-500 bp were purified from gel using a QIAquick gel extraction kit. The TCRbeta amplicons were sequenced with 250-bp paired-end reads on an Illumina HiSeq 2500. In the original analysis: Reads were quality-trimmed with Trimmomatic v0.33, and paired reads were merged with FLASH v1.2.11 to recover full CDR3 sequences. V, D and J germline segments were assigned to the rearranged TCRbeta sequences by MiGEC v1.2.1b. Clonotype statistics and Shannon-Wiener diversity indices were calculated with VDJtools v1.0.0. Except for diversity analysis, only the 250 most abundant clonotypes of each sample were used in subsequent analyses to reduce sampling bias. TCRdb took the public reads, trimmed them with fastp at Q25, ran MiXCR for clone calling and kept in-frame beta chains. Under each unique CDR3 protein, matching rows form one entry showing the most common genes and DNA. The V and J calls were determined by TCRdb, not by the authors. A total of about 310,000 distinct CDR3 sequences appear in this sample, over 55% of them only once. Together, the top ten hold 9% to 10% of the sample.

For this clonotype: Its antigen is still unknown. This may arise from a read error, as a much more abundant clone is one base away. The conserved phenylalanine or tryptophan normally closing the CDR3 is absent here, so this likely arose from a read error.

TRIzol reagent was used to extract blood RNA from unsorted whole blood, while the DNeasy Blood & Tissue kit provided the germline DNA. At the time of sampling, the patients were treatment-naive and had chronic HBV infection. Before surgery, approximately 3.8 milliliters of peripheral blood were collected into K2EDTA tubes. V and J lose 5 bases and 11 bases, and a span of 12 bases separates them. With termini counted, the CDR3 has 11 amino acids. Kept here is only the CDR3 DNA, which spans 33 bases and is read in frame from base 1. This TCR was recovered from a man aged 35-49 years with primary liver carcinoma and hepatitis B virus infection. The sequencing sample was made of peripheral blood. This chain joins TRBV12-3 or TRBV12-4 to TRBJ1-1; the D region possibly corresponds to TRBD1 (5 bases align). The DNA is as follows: TGTGCCAGCAGTAGGGACGAAAGGGCTTTCCTT. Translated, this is CASSRDERAFL.